The clone carrying this TCR beta chain was found a few times. The antigen is not known. The data derive from a study of cytomegalovirus exposure and HLA in healthy donors. Study-wide results and limits: Among TCR beta chains of equal frequency, HLA-associated ones were more clonally expanded in a later analysis. The study found most TCR sequences rare, yet found some public TCRs in many donors. Specificity for CMV antigens was confirmed in vitro for three of the CMV-associated chains.

PCR involved 60 Vbeta and 13 Jbeta primers. TCRdb keeps only in-frame clones here, not all; method: immunoSEQ multiplex PCR. The data show over 200,000 clones, approximately 84% seen once. Every donor was a healthy person donating bone marrow. Germline lookup yields CDR1 SGHNT and CDR2 YYREEE (reference sequence). The junction had 8 bases not matched to a gene; V was cut back by 2 bases and J by 5 bases. CDR3 size: 15 residues. This clonotype was obtained from a woman between 40 and 50 years old in good health and CMV-seronegative. The V gene is TRBV5-4, the J gene TRBJ1-1, with 8 bases aligning to TRBD1. What was sequenced was PBMCs. CDR3 region: CASSFTGRTGTEAFF. The CDR3 DNA follows: TGTGCCAGCAGCTTCACGGGTCGGACAGGGACTGAAGCTTTCTTT. Full variable domain (missing parts from reference TRBV5-4 and TRBJ1-1): ETGVTQSPTHLIKTRGQQVTLRCSSQSGHNTVSWYQQALGQGPQFIFQYYREEENGRGNFPPRFSGLQFPNYSSELNVNALELDDSALYLCASSFTGRTGTEAFFGQGTRLTVV.